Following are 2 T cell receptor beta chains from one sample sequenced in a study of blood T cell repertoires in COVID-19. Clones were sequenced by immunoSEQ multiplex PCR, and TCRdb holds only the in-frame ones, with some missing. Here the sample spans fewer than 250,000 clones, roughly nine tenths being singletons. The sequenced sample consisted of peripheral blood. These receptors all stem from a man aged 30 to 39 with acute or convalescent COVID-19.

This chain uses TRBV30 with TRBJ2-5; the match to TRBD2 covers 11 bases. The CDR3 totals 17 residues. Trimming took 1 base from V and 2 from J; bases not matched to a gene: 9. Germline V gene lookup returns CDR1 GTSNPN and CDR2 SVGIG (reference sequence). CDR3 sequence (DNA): TGTGCCTGGAGTGCCTATTTAGCGGGAGGGCCACAAGAGACCCAGTACTTC. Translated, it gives CAWSAYLAGGPQETQYF.

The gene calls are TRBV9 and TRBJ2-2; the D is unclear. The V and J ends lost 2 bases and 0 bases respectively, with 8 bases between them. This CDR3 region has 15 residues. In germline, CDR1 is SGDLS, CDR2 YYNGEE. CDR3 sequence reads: CASSVIGANTGELFF. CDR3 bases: TGTGCCAGCAGCGTCATCGGAGCGAACACCGGGGAGCTGTTTTTT.